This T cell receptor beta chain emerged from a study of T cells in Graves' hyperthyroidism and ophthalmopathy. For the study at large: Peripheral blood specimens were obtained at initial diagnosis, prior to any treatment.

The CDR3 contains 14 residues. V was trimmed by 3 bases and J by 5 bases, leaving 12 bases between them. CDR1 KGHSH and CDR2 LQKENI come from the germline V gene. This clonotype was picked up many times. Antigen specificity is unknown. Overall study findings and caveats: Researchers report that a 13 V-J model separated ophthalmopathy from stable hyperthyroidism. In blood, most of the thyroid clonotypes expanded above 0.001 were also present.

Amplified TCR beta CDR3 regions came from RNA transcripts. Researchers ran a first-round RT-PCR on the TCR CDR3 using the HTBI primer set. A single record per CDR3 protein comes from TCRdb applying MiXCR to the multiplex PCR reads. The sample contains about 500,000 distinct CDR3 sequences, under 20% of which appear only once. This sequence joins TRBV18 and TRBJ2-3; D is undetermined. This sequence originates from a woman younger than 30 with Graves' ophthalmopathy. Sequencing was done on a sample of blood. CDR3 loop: CASSPEQRLDTQYF. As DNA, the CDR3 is TGTGCCAGCTCACCCGAACAGAGATTAGATACGCAGTATTTT.